This T cell receptor beta chain originates from a study of OX40 agonist ivuxolimab in advanced cancers. Study conclusions and caveats: Dose levels from 0.1 to 3.0 mg/kg saw CD4+ and CD8+ blood T cells expand clonally by week 6. Nonresponders, in some cases, also had low normalized T-cell clonal expansion.

Trimming pared 0 bases from V and 1 base from J, leaving 9 bases between. CDR1 is LNHNV, CDR2 YYDKDF, per germline (reference sequence). The CDR3 covers 15 residues. Assay used: immunoSEQ multiplex PCR; TCRdb lists only in-frame clones, some missing. The sample has approximately 82,000 clones, about 87% seen once. Note on this clone: Its antigen is unidentified.

The TCR was taken from an adult with an advanced solid tumor such as melanoma, head and neck, liver or kidney cancer. V and J are TRBV15 and TRBJ2-5; no reliable D call. The sequencing used CD4+ or CD8+ T cells sorted from blood, collected in a trial of the OX40 agonist ivuxolimab. The CDR3 spells CATSRDLAVQETQYF. CDR3 DNA sequence: TGTGCCACCAGCAGAGATCTTGCGGTCCAAGAGACCCAGTACTTC.